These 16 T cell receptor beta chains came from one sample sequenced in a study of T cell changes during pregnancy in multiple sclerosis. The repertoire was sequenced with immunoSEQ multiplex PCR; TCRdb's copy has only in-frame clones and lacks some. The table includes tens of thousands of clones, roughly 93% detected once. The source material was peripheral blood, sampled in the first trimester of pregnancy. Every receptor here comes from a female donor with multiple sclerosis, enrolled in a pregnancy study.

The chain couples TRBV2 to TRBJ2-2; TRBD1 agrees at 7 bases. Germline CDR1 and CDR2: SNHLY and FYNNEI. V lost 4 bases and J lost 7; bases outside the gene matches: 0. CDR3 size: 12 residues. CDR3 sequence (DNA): TGTGCCAGCAGTGGACAGGGCGGGGAGCTGTTTTTT. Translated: CASSGQGGELFF.

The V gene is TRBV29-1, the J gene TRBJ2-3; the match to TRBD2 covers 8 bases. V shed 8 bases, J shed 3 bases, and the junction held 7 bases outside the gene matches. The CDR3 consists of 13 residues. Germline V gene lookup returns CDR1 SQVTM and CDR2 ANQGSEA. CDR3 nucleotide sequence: TGCAGCTCCGGGGGGGTTGGTACAGATACGCAGTATTTT. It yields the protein CSSGGVGTDTQYF.

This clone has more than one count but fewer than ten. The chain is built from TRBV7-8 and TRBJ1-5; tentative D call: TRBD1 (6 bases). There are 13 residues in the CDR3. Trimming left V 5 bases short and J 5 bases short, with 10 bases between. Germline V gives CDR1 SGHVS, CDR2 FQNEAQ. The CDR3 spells CASSSQGYQPQHF. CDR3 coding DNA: TGTGCCAGCAGCAGTCAGGGGTATCAGCCCCAGCATTTT. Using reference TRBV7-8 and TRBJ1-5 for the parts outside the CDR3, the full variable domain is GAGVSQSPRYKVAKRGQDVALRCDPISGHVSLFWYQQALGQGPEFLTYFQNEAQLDKSGLPSDRFFAERPEGSVSTLKIQRTQQEDSAVYLCASSSQGYQPQHFGDGTRLSIL.

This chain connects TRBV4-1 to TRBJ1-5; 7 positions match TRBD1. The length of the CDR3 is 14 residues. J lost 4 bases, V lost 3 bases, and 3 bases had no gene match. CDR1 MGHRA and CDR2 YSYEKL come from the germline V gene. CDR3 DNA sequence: TGCGCCAGCAGCCACGGGGACAGTAATCAGCCCCAGCATTTT. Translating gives CASSHGDSNQPQHF.

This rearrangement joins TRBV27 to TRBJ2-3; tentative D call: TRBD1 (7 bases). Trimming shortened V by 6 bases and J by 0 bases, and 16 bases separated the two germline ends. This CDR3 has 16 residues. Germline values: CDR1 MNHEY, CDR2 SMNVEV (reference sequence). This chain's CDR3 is CASSRQGSGSTDTQYF. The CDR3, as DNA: TGTGCCAGCAGCAGACAGGGAAGCGGGAGCACAGATACGCAGTATTTT.

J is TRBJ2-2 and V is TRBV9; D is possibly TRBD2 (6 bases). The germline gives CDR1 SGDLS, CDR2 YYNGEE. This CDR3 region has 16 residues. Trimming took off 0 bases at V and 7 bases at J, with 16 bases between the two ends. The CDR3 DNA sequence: TGTGCCAGCAGCGTAGGGCCCCTTGGAGGGATCGGGGAGCTGTTTTTT. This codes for CASSVGPLGGIGELFF.

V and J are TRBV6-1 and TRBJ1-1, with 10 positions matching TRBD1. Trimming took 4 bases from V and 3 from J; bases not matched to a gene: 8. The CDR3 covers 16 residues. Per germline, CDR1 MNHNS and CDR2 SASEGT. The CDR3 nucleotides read TGTGCCAGCAGTGCCAAAAGCGGACAGGGGGACACTGAAGCTTTCTTT. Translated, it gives CASSAKSGQGDTEAFF.

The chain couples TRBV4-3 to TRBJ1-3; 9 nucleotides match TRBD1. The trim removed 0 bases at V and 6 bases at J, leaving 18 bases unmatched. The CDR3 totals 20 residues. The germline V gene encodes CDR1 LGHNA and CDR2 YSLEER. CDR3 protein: CASSQDLDFRDRVFKNTIYF. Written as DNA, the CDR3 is TGCGCCAGCAGCCAAGACTTAGACTTCCGGGACAGGGTATTTAAAAACACCATATATTTT.

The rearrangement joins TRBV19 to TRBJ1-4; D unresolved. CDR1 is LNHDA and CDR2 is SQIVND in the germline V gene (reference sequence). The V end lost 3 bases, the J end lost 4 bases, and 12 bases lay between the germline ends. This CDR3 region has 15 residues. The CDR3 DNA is TGTGCCAGTAGTATCAGAGGCGCCGGTAATGAAAAACTGTTTTTT. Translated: CASSIRGAGNEKLFF.

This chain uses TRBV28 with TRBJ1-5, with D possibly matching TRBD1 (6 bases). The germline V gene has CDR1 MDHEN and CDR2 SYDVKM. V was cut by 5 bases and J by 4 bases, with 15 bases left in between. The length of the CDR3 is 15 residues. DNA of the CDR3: TGTGCCAGCAGTGGGGGCAGGGCGGGTAATCAGCCCCAGCATTTT. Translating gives CASSGGRAGNQPQHF.

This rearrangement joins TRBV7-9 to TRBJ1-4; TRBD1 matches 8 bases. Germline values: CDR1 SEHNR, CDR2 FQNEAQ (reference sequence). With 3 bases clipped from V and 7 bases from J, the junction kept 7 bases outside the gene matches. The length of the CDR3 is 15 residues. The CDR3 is CASSFTSGQVEKLFF. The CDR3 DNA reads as TGTGCCAGCAGCTTTACGTCGGGACAGGTTGAAAAACTGTTTTTT.

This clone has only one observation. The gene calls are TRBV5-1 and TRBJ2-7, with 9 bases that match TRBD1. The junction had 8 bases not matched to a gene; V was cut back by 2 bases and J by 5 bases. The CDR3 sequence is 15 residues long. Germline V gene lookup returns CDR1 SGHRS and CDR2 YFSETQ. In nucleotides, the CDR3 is TGCGCCAGCAGCTTACCCCCGGGACAGGGAAACGAGCAGTACTTC. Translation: CASSLPPGQGNEQYF. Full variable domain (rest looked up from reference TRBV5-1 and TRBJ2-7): KAGVTQTPRYLIKTRGQQVTLSCSPISGHRSVSWYQQTPGQGLQFLFEYFSETQRNKGNFPGRFSGRQFSNSRSEMNVSTLELGDSALYLCASSLPPGQGNEQYFGPGTRLTVT.

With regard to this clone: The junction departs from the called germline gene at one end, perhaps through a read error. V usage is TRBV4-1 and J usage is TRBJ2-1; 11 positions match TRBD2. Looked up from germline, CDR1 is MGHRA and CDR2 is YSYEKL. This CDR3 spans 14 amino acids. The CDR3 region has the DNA TGCGCCAGCAGCCAAGATGGGACTAGCGGAAGTGGGATCTTC. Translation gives CASSQDGTSGSGIF.

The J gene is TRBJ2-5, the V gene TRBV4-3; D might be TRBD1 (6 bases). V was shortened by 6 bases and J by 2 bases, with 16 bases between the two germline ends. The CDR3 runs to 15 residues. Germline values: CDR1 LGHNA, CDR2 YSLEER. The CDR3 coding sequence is TGCGCCAGCAGTCAGGGGTCAGGGGAACAAGAGACCCAGTACTTC. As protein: CASSQGSGEQETQYF.

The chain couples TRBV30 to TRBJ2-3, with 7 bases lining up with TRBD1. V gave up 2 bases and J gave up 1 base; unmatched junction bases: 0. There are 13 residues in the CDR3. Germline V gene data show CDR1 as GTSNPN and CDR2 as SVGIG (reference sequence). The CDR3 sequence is CAWSQGGTDTQYF. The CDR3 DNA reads TGTGCCTGGAGTCAGGGGGGCACAGATACGCAGTATTTT. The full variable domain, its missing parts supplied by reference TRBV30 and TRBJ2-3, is SQTIHQWPATLVQPVGSPLSLECTVEGTSNPNLYWYRQAAGRGLQLLFYSVGIGQISSEVPQNLSASRPQDRQFILSSKKLLLSDSGFYLCAWSQGGTDTQYFGPGTRLTVL.

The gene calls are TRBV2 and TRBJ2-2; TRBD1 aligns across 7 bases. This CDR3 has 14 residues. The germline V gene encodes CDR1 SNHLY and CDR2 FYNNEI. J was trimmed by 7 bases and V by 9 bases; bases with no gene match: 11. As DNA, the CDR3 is TGTGCCAGATCTTGGGACAGATCTAACGGGGAGCTGTTTTTT. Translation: CARSWDRSNGELFF.